This T cell receptor beta chain was documented in a study of blood T cell repertoires in COVID-19. Study background: Material from acute and convalescent COVID-19 was sourced from the United States, Italy and Spain.

The CDR3 contains 15 residues. CDR1 and CDR2 from the germline V gene are SGDLS and YYNGEE. Unmatched junction bases numbered 4, after V lost 0 bases and J lost 6 bases. As originally analysed: Scientists estimated how many nucleated cells there were by amplifying reference gene primers. Here immunoSEQ multiplex PCR was the method, and the copy in TCRdb shows in-frame clones only, minus some. The DNA was the basis for D and trimming; V, J and clone size are from that table. The table shows 120,000 or so clones, with approximately 80% occurring only once. Sequencing used peripheral blood. The TCR was taken from a human donor in a cohort sampled during active COVID-19. V usage is TRBV9 and J usage is TRBJ2-3; 10 positions agree with TRBD1. In DNA form, the CDR3 reads TGTGCCAGCAGCGTAGGACAGGGGGCTCGGGATACGCAGTATTTT. It yields the protein CASSVGQGARDTQYF.